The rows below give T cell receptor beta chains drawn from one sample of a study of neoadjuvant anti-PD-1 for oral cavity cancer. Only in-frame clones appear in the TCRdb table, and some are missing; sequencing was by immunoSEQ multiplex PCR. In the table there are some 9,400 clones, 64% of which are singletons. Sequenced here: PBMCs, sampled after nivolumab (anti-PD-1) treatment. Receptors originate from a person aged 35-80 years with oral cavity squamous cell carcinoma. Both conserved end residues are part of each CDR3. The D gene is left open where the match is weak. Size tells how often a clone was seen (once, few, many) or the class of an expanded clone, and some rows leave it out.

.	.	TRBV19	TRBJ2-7	TGTGCCAGTAGTTCACACTATACCTACGAGCAGTACTTC	CASSSHYTYEQYF
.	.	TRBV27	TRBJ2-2	TGTGCCAGCCACAACCGGACGAACACCGGGGAGCTGTTTTTT	CASHNRTNTGELFF
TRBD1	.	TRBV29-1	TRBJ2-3	TGCAGCGTTGACGAAGACAGGGGGGAACGGTATTTT	CSVDEDRGERYF
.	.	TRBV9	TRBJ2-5	TGTGCCAGCAGCGTAGCTACAGGACCGAAAAAGCAAGAGACCCAGTACTTC	CASSVATGPKKQETQYF
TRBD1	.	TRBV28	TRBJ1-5	TGTGCCAGCTGGGACAGCTCCCGTAATCAGCCCCAGCATTTT	CASWDSSRNQPQHF
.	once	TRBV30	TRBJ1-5	TGTGCCTGGAGTCCAGGACTAGTCCCCAATCAGCCCCAGCATTTT	CAWSPGLVPNQPQHF
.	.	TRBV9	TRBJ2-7	TGTGCCAGCAGCATCACCTTGGGGAACGAGCAGTACTTC	CASSITLGNEQYF
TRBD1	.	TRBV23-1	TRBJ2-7	TGCGCCAGCAGTCAATGTGACAGGGCGAACGAGCAGTACTTC	CASSQCDRANEQYF
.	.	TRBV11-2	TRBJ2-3	TGTGCCAGCAGCTCGGACCGCTTTAGCACAGATACGCAGTATTTT	CASSSDRFSTDTQYF
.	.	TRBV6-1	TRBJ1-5	TGTGCCAGCAGTGAACACACCCAAGGGCCCCAGCATTTT	CASSEHTQGPQHF
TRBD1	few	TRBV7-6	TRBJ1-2	TGTGCCAGCAGCTTATTTCGAGGGGGCAGTAACTATGGCTACACCTTC	CASSLFRGGSNYGYTF
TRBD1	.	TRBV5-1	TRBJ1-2	TGCGCCTCTAAAAACCCCTCAGAGGACAGGGGGGACTATGGCTACACCTTC	CASKNPSEDRGDYGYTF
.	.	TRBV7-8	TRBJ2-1	TGTGCCAGCAGCTTATTCAGGAATGAGCAGTTCTTC	CASSLFRNEQFF
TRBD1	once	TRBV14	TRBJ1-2	TGTGCCAGCAGCTCGAGCGGGACAGGCCCCCATGGCTACACCTTC	CASSSSGTGPHGYTF
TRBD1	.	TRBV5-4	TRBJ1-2	TGTGCCAGCAGCCCGGACAGGGGTCGAGGCTACACCTTC	CASSPDRGRGYTF
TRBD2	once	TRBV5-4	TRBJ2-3	TGTGCCAGCAGCTTGCGGGGGGGCGGCACAGATACGCAGTATTTT	CASSLRGGGTDTQYF
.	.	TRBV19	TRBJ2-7	TGTGCCACCGGTGGGGCAGCCTACGAGCAGTACTTC	CATGGAAYEQYF
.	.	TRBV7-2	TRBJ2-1	TGTGCCAGCAGCTTAGATCCGGGTTACACGGATGAGCAGTTCTTC	CASSLDPGYTDEQFF
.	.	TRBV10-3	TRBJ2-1	TGTGCCATCAGTCTGGGGGGTGAGCAGTTCTTC	CAISLGGEQFF
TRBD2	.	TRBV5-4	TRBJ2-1	TGTGCCAGCAGGGGGACTAGCGGGCCCAATGAGCAGTTCTTC	CASRGTSGPNEQFF
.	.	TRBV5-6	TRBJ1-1	TGTGCCAGCAGCCTTGAGACGCAGGGTCGCATGAACACTGAAGCTTTCTTT	CASSLETQGRMNTEAFF
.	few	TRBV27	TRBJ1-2	TGTGCCAGCAGTCCCAAGGGTCCGGGTGGCTACACCTTC	CASSPKGPGGYTF
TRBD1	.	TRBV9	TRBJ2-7	TGTGCCAGCAGCGCGACAGGGGAATTCGAGCAGTACTTC	CASSATGEFEQYF
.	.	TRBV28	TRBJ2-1	TGTGCCAGCAGCAAACTCTCACGGACCGCAGCGATGTTCTTC	CASSKLSRTAAMFF
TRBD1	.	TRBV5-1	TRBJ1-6	TGCGCCAGCAGCCCGGGGACAGCGGGGGATTCACCCCTCCACTTT	CASSPGTAGDSPLHF
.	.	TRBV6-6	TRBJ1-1	TGTGCCAGTGGCGGGGGCGAGTTCACTGAAGCTTTCTTT	CASGGGEFTEAFF
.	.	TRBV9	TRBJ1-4	TGTGCCAGCAGCTCGTCCACAAATAATGAAAAACTGTTTTTT	CASSSSTNNEKLFF
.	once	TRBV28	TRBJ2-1	TGTGCCAGCAGTTCCTTCTGGACCGCGACGGGGGGCTATGAGCAGTTCTTC	CASSSFWTATGGYEQFF
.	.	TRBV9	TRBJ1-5	TGTGCCAGCAGCGTAGGGGCAGGGAGCCAGCCCCAGCATTTT	CASSVGAGSQPQHF
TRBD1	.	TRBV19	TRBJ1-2	TGTGCCACCACGGACAGGGATCATGTACATGGCTACACCTTC	CATTDRDHVHGYTF
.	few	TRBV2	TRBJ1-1	TGTGCCAGCAGCCTGGGGAACACTGAAGCTTTCTTT	CASSLGNTEAFF
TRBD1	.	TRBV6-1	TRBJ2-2	TGTGCCAGCAGGGGACAGGGTGTAACCGGGGAGCTGTTTTTT	CASRGQGVTGELFF